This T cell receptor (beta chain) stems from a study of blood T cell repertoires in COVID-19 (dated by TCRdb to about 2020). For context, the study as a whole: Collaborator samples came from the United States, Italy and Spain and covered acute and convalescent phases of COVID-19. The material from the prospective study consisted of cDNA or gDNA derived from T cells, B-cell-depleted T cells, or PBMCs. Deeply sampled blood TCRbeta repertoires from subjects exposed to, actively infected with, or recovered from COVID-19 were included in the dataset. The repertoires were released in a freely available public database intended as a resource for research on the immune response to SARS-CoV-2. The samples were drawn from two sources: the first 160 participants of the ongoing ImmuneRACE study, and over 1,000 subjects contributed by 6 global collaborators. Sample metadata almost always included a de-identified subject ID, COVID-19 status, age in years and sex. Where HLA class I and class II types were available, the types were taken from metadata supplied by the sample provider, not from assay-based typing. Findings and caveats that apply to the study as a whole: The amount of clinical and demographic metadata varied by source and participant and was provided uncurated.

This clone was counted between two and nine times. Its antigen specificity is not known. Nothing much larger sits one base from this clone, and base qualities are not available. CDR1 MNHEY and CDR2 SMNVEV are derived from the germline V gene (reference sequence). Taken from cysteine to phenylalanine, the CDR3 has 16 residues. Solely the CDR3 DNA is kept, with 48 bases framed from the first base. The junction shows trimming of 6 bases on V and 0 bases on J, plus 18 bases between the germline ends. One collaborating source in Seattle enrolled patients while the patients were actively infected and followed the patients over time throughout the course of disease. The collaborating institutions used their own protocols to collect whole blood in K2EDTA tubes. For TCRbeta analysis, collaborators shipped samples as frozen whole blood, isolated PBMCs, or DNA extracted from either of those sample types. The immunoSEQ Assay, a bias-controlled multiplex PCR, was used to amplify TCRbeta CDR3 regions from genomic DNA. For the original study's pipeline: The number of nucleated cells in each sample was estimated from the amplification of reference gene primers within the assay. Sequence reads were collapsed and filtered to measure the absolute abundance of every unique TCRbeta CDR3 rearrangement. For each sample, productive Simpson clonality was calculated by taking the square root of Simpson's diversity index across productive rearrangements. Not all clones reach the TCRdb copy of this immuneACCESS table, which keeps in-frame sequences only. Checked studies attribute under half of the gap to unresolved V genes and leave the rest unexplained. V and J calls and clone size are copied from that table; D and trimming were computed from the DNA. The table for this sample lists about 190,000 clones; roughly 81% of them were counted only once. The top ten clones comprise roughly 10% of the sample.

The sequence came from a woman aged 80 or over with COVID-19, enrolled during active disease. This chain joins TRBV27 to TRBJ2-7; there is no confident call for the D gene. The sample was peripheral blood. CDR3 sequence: CASSPLGPSSSYEQYF. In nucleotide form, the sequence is TGTGCCAGCAGCCCGCTGGGCCCGAGCTCCTCCTACGAGCAGTACTTC.